The 32 T cell receptor beta chains below come from one sample, sequenced in a study of CD8 T cells in Susac syndrome. Random hexamers were used to reverse transcribe about 0.5 to 1 ug of RNA. One entry per CDR3 protein, called by TCRdb with MiXCR from the immunoSEQ multiplex PCR reads. The sample has roughly 250,000 distinct CDR3 sequences; almost 97% are singletons. The material sequenced was CD4+ T cells from PBMCs. Source of these receptors: a human donor with Susac syndrome.

The chain links TRBV14 to TRBJ2-1; TRBD2 agrees at 9 bases. CDR3 length: 16 amino acids. Germline CDR1 is SGHDN and CDR2 is FVKESK. V lost 1 base, J lost 4 bases, and 5 bases stayed unmatched. In DNA, the CDR3 is TGTGCCAGCAGCCAAGCCCGACTAGCGGTTTACAATGAGCAGTTCTTC. The encoded protein is CASSQARLAVYNEQFF.

This chain links TRBV15 with TRBJ2-7; no definite D call. The CDR3 totals 15 residues. Trimming took 1 base from V and 0 from J, leaving 10 bases between them. Germline lookup yields CDR1 LNHNV and CDR2 YYDKDF (reference sequence). DNA of the CDR3: TGTGCCACCAGCAGAGTTCCGGGTAGCTCCTACGAGCAGTACTTC. It specifies CATSRVPGSSYEQYF. The full variable domain, rest sourced from reference TRBV15 and TRBJ2-7, is DAMVIQNPRYQVTQFGKPVTLSCSQTLNHNVMYWYQQKSSQAPKLLFHYYDKDFNNEADTPDNFQSRRPNTSFCFLDIRSPGLGDTAMYLCATSRVPGSSYEQYFGPGTRLTVT.

The chain is built from TRBV7-2 and TRBJ2-7, with D unclear. V dropped 1 base and J dropped 6 bases, with 10 bases sitting between them. CDR1 is SGHTA, CDR2 FQGNSA, per germline. This CDR3 has 13 residues. CDR3 loop: CASSLDTSAEQYF. CDR3 coding DNA: TGTGCCAGCAGCTTAGATACGAGTGCCGAGCAGTACTTC.

The V gene is TRBV7-9, the J gene TRBJ2-1; a weak D match, TRBD1 (6 bases). V lost 3 bases to trimming and J lost 8 bases, with 23 bases between them. There are 17 residues in the CDR3. The V gene's germline CDR1 is SEHNR and CDR2 FQNEAQ (reference sequence). In nucleotides, the CDR3 is TGTGCCAGCAGCTTTTTTGGTAGGCAGGGGATCGGGGATGAGCAGTTCTTC. Translating it yields CASSFFGRQGIGDEQFF.

The V gene is TRBV10-2, the J gene TRBJ2-7, with 9 bases fitting TRBD2. Trimming at V came to 6 bases and at J to 3 bases, leaving 6 bases not matched to a gene. Germline V gene data show CDR1 as WSHSY and CDR2 as SAAADI. This CDR3 spans 14 amino acids. CDR3 in amino acids: CASRAASGNYEQYF. In nucleotides, the CDR3 is TGCGCCAGCAGGGCGGCTAGCGGGAACTACGAGCAGTACTTC.

The J gene is TRBJ2-1, the V gene TRBV15; TRBD2 agrees at 7 bases. This CDR3 is 16 amino acids long. Per the germline V gene, CDR1 is LNHNV and CDR2 is YYDKDF (reference sequence). Losses at the gene ends were 7 bases for V and 5 bases for J; bases not matched to a gene: 14. The CDR3 nucleotides are TGTGCCACCACCATATTCCCTAGCGGAACCAACAATGAGCAGTTCTTC. Translation gives CATTIFPSGTNNEQFF.

The chain joins TRBV30 to TRBJ1-2; D remains unclear. CDR3 size: 12 residues. V shed 0 bases and J shed 5 bases, with 7 bases lying between them. Per the germline V gene, CDR1 is GTSNPN and CDR2 is SVGIG (reference sequence). CDR3 in DNA: TGTGCCTGGAGTGTATTCGGTTATGGCTACACCTTC. Residues: CAWSVFGYGYTF.

The chain uses TRBV28 and TRBJ2-7; 10 bases agree with TRBD1. This CDR3 contains 15 residues. Germline V gene lookup returns CDR1 MDHEN and CDR2 SYDVKM. The V and J ends lost 7 bases and 5 bases, in that order; junction bases with no gene match: 11. The CDR3 reads CASNPWGTGVDEQYF. In DNA form, the CDR3 reads TGTGCCAGCAACCCCTGGGGGACAGGGGTGGACGAGCAGTACTTC.

The V call is TRBV7-9, the J call TRBJ2-3; unclear D gene. The V end was cut by 1 base, the J end by 5 bases, with 7 bases between. The CDR3 extends over 13 amino acids. Germline V CDR1 and CDR2: SEHNR, FQNEAQ (reference sequence). In nucleotides, the CDR3 is TGTGCCAGCAGCTTAGGGACCGAAGATACGCAGTATTTT. It codes for CASSLGTEDTQYF.

V and J are TRBV15 and TRBJ2-1; D gene unclear. This CDR3 spans 13 amino acids. Germline CDR1 is LNHNV and CDR2 is YYDKDF (reference sequence). V lost 0 bases and J 12 bases, leaving 12 bases between the germline ends. The CDR3 bases are TGTGCCACCAGCAGAGATGACGTAAGGTTGCAGTTCTTC. This codes for CATSRDDVRLQFF.

Note on this clonotype: A junction end diverges from the germline sequence, so it may reflect a read error. V gene TRBV24-1 combines with J gene TRBJ1-1; 8 nucleotides match TRBD1. The CDR3 covers 14 residues. Germline V gene data show CDR1 as KGHDR and CDR2 as SFDVKD. Here the CDR3 reads CATSVTGGNAEAFF. The DNA for the CDR3 is TGTGCCACCAGTGTTACAGGGGGGAACGCTGAAGCTTTCTTT.

The chain has TRBV20-1 and TRBJ2-1, with 11 bases that match TRBD2. The CDR3 is 14 residues long. Germline V gene lookup returns CDR1 DFQATT and CDR2 SNEGSKA (reference sequence). With V trimmed by 3 bases and J by 6 bases, 4 bases remained unmatched. The CDR3 region has the DNA TGCAGTGCTAGTAGCGGGAGGGATTTCAATGAGCAGTTCTTC. Protein sequence: CSASSGRDFNEQFF.

The chain links TRBV15 to TRBJ2-3, with 13 bases that match TRBD2. V dropped 4 bases and J dropped 4; count of bases not matched to a gene: 5. Germline assignment: CDR1 LNHNV and CDR2 YYDKDF (reference sequence). CDR3 length: 16 residues. The CDR3 region is CATSKKLAGGADTQYF. CDR3 DNA: TGTGCCACCAGCAAAAAACTAGCGGGAGGGGCAGATACGCAGTATTTT.

This clonotype was seen once. The V and J genes are TRBV30 and TRBJ2-1; TRBD1 aligns across 7 bases. CDR1 is GTSNPN, CDR2 SVGIG, per germline (reference sequence). This CDR3 has 12 amino acids. With V trimmed by 2 bases and J by 9 bases, 4 bases remained unmatched. CDR3 DNA sequence: TGTGCCTGGAGTAAAGGGGGCGGTGAGCAGTTCTTC. Protein: CAWSKGGGEQFF.

The chain uses TRBV3-1 and TRBJ2-7, with D possibly being TRBD2 (5 bases). The CDR3 covers 12 residues. The germline gives CDR1 LGHDT, CDR2 YNNKEL (reference sequence). Trimming stripped 1 base from V and 6 bases from J, with 7 bases between. The CDR3 nucleotides are TGTGCCAGCAGCCAAGGACTACGCGAGCAGTACTTC. Residues: CASSQGLREQYF.

The V call is TRBV6-1, the J call TRBJ1-1; no definite D call. V was cut by 4 bases and J by 9 bases, with 9 bases left in between. The length of the CDR3 is 11 residues. Germline CDR1 reads MNHNS; CDR2 reads SASEGT. CDR3 nucleotides: TGTGCCAGCAGTGGGCAGATACAAGCTTTCTTT. It specifies CASSGQIQAFF.

The CDR3 here is CAISEGDEQFF. DNA of the CDR3: TGTGCCATCAGTGAGGGGGATGAGCAGTTCTTC. The chain is built from TRBV10-3 and TRBJ2-1; D is unresolved. CDR1 ENHRY and CDR2 SYGVKD come from the germline V gene. This CDR3 has 11 residues. V was pared by 2 bases and J by 8 bases, with 4 bases between.

The chain combines TRBV29-1 with TRBJ1-4, with 7 bases that match TRBD1. Germline V gene lookup returns CDR1 SQVTM and CDR2 ANQGSEA. J gave up 0 bases and V 5 bases, and 6 bases lay outside the gene matches. The CDR3 is 15 amino acids. CDR3 in DNA: TGCAGCGTTTCGACAGGGACAACAACTAATGAAAAACTGTTTTTT. This sequence encodes CSVSTGTTTNEKLFF.

V gene TRBV11-2 combines with J gene TRBJ2-7, with D possibly called TRBD1 or TRBD2 (6 bases each). Germline V lookup: CDR1 SGHAT, CDR2 FQNNGV. The V and J ends lost 0 bases and 7 bases respectively, with 22 bases between them. The CDR3 consists of 17 residues. In nucleotides, the CDR3 is TGTGCCAGCAGCTTAGATCTCACCAGGGGACTTAGGGTGGAGCAGTACTTC. This translates into CASSLDLTRGLRVEQYF.

The chain combines TRBV7-2 with TRBJ1-5; D gene ambiguous. The CDR3 length is 15 residues. V was shortened by 0 bases and J by 3 bases, with 9 bases between the two germline ends. The germline gives CDR1 SGHTA, CDR2 FQGNSA. CDR3 protein: CASSLAPGSNQPQHF. The CDR3 nucleotides read TGTGCCAGCAGCTTAGCTCCGGGATCCAATCAGCCCCAGCATTTT.

V and J are TRBV30 and TRBJ2-1, with 12 bases that match TRBD2. CDR1 GTSNPN and CDR2 SVGIG come from the germline V gene (reference sequence). The J segment lost 8 bases and the V segment lost 4 bases, leaving 3 bases of the junction unmatched. The CDR3 length is 13 residues. In DNA form, the CDR3 reads TGTGCCTGGACGACTAGCGGGAGCGATGAGCAGTTCTTC. Translated: CAWTTSGSDEQFF.

The V gene is TRBV12-3 or TRBV12-4, the J gene TRBJ2-5; D not certain. Between the trimmed V and J ends, which lost 7 bases and 5 bases, there was a span of 11 bases. CDR3 size: 12 residues. CDR3 nucleotide sequence: TGTGCCAGCACCGGAACTATGGAGACCCAGTACTTC. Amino acid sequence: CASTGTMETQYF.

The chain has TRBV29-1 and TRBJ2-5; D remains ambiguous. Trimming left V 0 bases short and J 7 bases short, with 12 bases between. The CDR3 is 13 residues long. Germline values: CDR1 SQVTM, CDR2 ANQGSEA. CDR3 amino acids: CSVEDRHLGTQYF. CDR3 in DNA: TGCAGCGTTGAAGATCGGCACCTTGGGACCCAGTACTTC.

The chain has TRBV18 and TRBJ2-7; 12 positions match TRBD2. Trimming at V came to 0 bases and at J to 1 base, leaving 1 base not matched to a gene. Germline V CDR1 and CDR2: KGHSH, LQKENI. The CDR3 runs to 16 residues. CDR3 in DNA: TGTGCCAGCTCACCACCGGGACTAGCGGGTTCCTACGAGCAGTACTTC. Protein product: CASSPPGLAGSYEQYF. Using reference TRBV18 and TRBJ2-7 for the parts outside the CDR3, the full variable domain is NAGVMQNPRHLVRRRGQEARLRCSPMKGHSHVYWYRQLPEEGLKFMVYLQKENIIDESGMPKERFSAEFPKEGPSILRIQQVVRGDSAAYFCASSPPGLAGSYEQYFGPGTRLTVT.

The chain is built from TRBV10-3 and TRBJ2-7; TRBD2 aligns across 7 bases. This CDR3 has 12 residues. The germline V gene has CDR1 ENHRY and CDR2 SYGVKD. The V segment lost 8 bases and the J segment 10 bases; nucleotides outside the gene matches: 11. CDR3 amino acids: CAILAGESGQYF. CDR3 coding DNA: TGTGCCATCCTTGCGGGGGAGTCGGGACAGTACTTC.

The chain links TRBV19 to TRBJ1-1; D gene uncertain. V lost 8 bases and J lost 6, with 16 bases in between. The CDR3 is made up of 13 amino acids. CDR1 is LNHDA, CDR2 SQIVND, per germline (reference sequence). CDR3 amino acids: CASSGPRFSEAFF. CDR3 bases: TGTGCCAGTTCAGGACCGAGATTCTCTGAAGCTTTCTTT.

This clonotype was detected once. The chain employs TRBV21-1 and TRBJ2-7; TRBD2 is taken as the D call from the table, unchecked against the DNA. TRBV21-1 is deemed a pseudogene. CDR3 length equals 17 residues. CDR3 coding DNA: TGTGCCAGCAGCTCATGGGGAGCTAACCCTCCATCACGCGAGCAGTACTTC. Protein product: CASSSWGANPPSREQYF.

The V call is TRBV10-3, the J call TRBJ2-7; 9 bases are a match to TRBD1. Germline V CDR1 and CDR2: ENHRY, SYGVKD. The CDR3 contains 14 residues. Trimming at V came to 8 bases and at J to 5 bases, leaving 10 bases not matched to a gene. The CDR3 region has the DNA TGTGCCATCGGGACAGGGCAAAGTACTCACGAGCAGTACTTC. It specifies CAIGTGQSTHEQYF.

The chain has TRBV7-2 and TRBJ2-7; weak D call: TRBD2 (6 bases). The CDR3 length is 14 residues. Per germline, CDR1 SGHTA and CDR2 FQGNSA. V lost 3 bases and J lost 4, with 13 bases in between. CDR3: CASSLDYRSYEQYF. CDR3 sequence (DNA): TGTGCCAGCAGCTTGGACTACCGATCTTACGAGCAGTACTTC.

The chain uses TRBV12-3 or TRBV12-4 and TRBJ2-3; weak D call: TRBD1 (5 bases). The CDR3 is 15 amino acids. V lost 10 bases and J lost 1, with 18 bases in between. The CDR3, as DNA: TGTGCCACCAGCCCTAGGGGCGATGGCACAGATACGCAGTATTTT. Translated: CATSPRGDGTDTQYF.

The gene calls are TRBV20-1 and TRBJ1-1, with D unclear. This CDR3 spans 16 amino acids. With 0 bases removed from V and 1 base from J, the gap between germline ends came to 15 bases. Germline loops: CDR1 DFQATT, CDR2 SNEGSKA (reference sequence). The CDR3 DNA reads TGCAGTGCTAGAGATTGGCCCTCCTTTACGAACACTGAAGCTTTCTTT. Protein sequence: CSARDWPSFTNTEAFF.

This sequence joins TRBV7-3 and TRBJ2-5; D remains ambiguous. V was clipped by 0 bases and J by 5 bases, with 7 bases between them. Germline CDR1 and CDR2: SGHTA and FQGTGA. The CDR3 has 13 residues. The CDR3: CASSLTMGETQYF. The CDR3 nucleotides are TGTGCCAGCAGCTTAACGATGGGGGAGACCCAGTACTTC.